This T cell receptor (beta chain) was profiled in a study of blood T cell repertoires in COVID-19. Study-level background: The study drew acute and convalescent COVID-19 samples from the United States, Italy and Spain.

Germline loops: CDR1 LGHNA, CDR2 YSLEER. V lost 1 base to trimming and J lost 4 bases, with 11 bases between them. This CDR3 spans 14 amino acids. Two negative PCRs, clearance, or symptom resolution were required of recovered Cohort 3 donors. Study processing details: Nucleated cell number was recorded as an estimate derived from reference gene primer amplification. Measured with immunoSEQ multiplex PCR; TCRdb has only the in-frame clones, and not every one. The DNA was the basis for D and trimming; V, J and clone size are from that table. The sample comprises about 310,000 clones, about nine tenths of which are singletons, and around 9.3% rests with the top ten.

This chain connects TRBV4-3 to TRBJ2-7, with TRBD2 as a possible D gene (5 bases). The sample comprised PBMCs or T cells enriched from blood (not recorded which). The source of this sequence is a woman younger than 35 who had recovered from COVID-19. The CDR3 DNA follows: TGCGCCAGCAGCCAAGGGGCCTCGGGGTACGAGCAGTACTTC. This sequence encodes CASSQGASGYEQYF.